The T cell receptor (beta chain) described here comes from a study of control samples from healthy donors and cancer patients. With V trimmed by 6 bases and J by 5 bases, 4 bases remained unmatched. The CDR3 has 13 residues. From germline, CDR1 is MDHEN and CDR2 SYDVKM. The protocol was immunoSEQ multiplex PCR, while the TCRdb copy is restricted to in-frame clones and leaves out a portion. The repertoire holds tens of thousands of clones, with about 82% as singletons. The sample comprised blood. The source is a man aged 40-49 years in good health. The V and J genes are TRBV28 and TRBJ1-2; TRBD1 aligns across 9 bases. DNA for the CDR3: TGTGCCAGCAGAGGAGGGACAGGGTATGGCTACACCTTC. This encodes CASRGGTGYGYTF.